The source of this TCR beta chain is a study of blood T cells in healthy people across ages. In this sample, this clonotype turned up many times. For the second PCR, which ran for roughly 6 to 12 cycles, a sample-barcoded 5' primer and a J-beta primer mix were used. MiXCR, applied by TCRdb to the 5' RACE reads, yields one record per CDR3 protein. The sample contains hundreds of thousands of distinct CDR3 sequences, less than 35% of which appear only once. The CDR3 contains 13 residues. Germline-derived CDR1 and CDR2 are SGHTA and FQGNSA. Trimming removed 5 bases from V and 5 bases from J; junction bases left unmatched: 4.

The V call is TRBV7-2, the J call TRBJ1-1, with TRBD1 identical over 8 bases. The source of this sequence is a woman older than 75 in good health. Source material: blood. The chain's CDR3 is CASSPYRGTEAFF. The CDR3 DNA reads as TGTGCCAGCAGCCCTTACAGGGGGACTGAAGCTTTCTTT. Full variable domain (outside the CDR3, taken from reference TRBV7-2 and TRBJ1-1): GAGVSQSPSNKVTEKGKDVELRCDPISGHTALYWYRQSLGQGLEFLIYFQGNSAPDKSGLPSDRFSAERTGGSVSTLTIQRTQQEDSAVYLCASSPYRGTEAFFGQGTRLTVV.